A single sample is the source of the 10 T cell receptor beta chains below, sequenced in a study of shared clonotypes between healthy human individuals. The protocol was immunoSEQ multiplex PCR, while the TCRdb copy is restricted to in-frame clones and leaves out a portion. The sample includes around 510,000 clones, roughly 72% of them seen just once. Material for sequencing was PBMCs. Receptor source: a woman in her thirties or forties in good health. Some clones in this sample may be carry-over from other donors' samples.

Only a few counts were recorded for this clone. The gene calls are TRBV27 and TRBJ2-4; the D gene is possibly TRBD2 (5 bases). Trimming pared 5 bases from V and 4 bases from J, leaving 9 bases between. Germline V CDR1 and CDR2: MNHEY, SMNVEV (reference sequence). The CDR3 spans 13 residues. This chain's CDR3 is CASSIGLKNIQYF. In DNA form, the CDR3 reads TGTGCCAGCAGTATCGGACTGAAAAACATTCAGTACTTC.

This clone has only a few counts. The rearrangement joins TRBV18 to TRBJ1-1, with no clear D. Germline CDR1 and CDR2: KGHSH and LQKENI. This CDR3 is 12 amino acids long. The V gene lost 4 bases and the J gene lost 3 bases, with 6 bases spanning the gap. CDR3 residues: CASSRRDTEAFF. The DNA for the CDR3 is TGTGCCAGCTCACGCCGGGACACTGAAGCTTTCTTT.

The V call is TRBV2, the J call TRBJ1-4, with 10 bases fitting TRBD1. Germline V CDR1 and CDR2: SNHLY, FYNNEI. The CDR3 runs to 16 residues. With 7 bases clipped from V and 0 bases from J, the junction kept 5 bases outside the gene matches. The CDR3 loop reads CASTRTGGATNEKLFF. The CDR3 DNA reads TGTGCCAGCACCCGGACAGGGGGGGCAACTAATGAAAAACTGTTTTTT. The variable domain in full, with the rest retrieved from reference TRBV2 and TRBJ1-4, is EPEVTQTPSHQVTQMGQEVILRCVPISNHLYFYWYRQILGQKVEFLVSFYNNEISEKSEIFDDQFSVERPDGSNFTLKIRSTKLEDSAMYFCASTRTGGATNEKLFFGSGTQLSVL.

The chain links TRBV30 to TRBJ1-6, with D possibly being TRBD1 (5 bases). CDR1 and CDR2 from the germline V gene are GTSNPN and SVGIG (reference sequence). V shed 5 bases and J shed 3 bases, with 11 bases lying between them. This CDR3 has 14 residues. The CDR3 loop is CAWAQENYNSPLHF. DNA for the CDR3: TGTGCCTGGGCACAGGAGAACTATAATTCACCCCTCCACTTT.

This sequence joins TRBV11-3 and TRBJ1-1, with D uncertain. The CDR3 is 13 residues long. The V end was cut by 5 bases, the J end by 3 bases, with 10 bases between. The germline V gene encodes CDR1 SGHNT and CDR2 YENEEA. DNA of the CDR3: TGTGCCAGCAGCGCTTACGATTACACTGAAGCTTTCTTT. Translated: CASSAYDYTEAFF.

This chain joins TRBV5-4 and TRBJ1-1; tentatively, D is TRBD1 (5 bases). V shed 0 bases and J shed 1 base, with 10 bases lying between them. The CDR3 length is 15 residues. Per the germline V gene, CDR1 is SGHNT and CDR2 is YYREEE (reference sequence). DNA for the CDR3: TGTGCCAGCAGCTTGGATGGGGGACGGAACACTGAAGCTTTCTTT. The encoded protein is CASSLDGGRNTEAFF.

CDR3 sequence reads: CASSSTGTSGRGYEQYF. The CDR3 coding sequence is TGTGCCAGCAGCTCCACTGGGACTAGCGGGAGGGGTTACGAGCAGTACTTC. The V and J genes are TRBV13 and TRBJ2-7, with TRBD2 matching 16 bases. V shed 4 bases and J 4 bases; nucleotides not matched to a gene: 7. CDR3 length: 17 residues. CDR1 and CDR2 from the germline V gene are PRHDT and FYEKMQ (reference sequence).

This clone was seen more than once but under ten times. V and J are TRBV29-1 and TRBJ2-7, with unresolved D. V gave up 4 bases and J gave up 3 bases, with 13 bases separating them. The CDR3 extends over 13 amino acids. Germline lookup yields CDR1 SQVTM and CDR2 ANQGSEA. The CDR3 DNA is TGCAGCGTTGGAAGCGAACCCTTCTACGAGCAGTACTTC. Protein sequence: CSVGSEPFYEQYF.

This clone was picked up one time. The V call is TRBV2, the J call TRBJ1-2, with 10 bases fitting TRBD1. Germline V gene lookup returns CDR1 SNHLY and CDR2 FYNNEI. There are 15 residues in the CDR3. V trimming: 3 bases; J trimming: 6 bases; junction bases outside the gene matches: 7. In DNA, the CDR3 is TGTGCCAGCAGTGAGGGGACAGGGGTGACGGATGGCTACACCTTC. Its translation: CASSEGTGVTDGYTF.

This chain links TRBV6-6 with TRBJ2-3; D perhaps matches TRBD2 (5 bases). The V and J ends lost 2 bases and 1 base respectively, with 10 bases between them. From germline, CDR1 is MNHNY and CDR2 SVGAGI (reference sequence). The CDR3 runs 15 residues. CDR3 coding DNA: TGTGCCAGCAGTTACGAGGGCGCCCGCACAGATACGCAGTATTTT. It encodes CASSYEGARTDTQYF.